This TCR beta chain appears in the sequencing data of a study of cytomegalovirus exposure and HLA in healthy donors. Overall study: Of the donors genotyped, some 400 in all, 75% to 85% fell in the Caucasian-associated ancestry cluster.

This CDR3 comprises 15 residues. Per germline, CDR1 MGHRA and CDR2 YSYEKL. V was pared by 1 base and J by 2 bases, with 4 bases of the junction left unmatched. Healthy bone marrow donors made up the cohort. As regards this clone: Antigen: not known.

Study-level findings and limits: Other equally common chains were less clonally expanded than HLA-associated TCR beta chains, a later analysis showed.

Primers: 60 Vbeta forward and 13 Jbeta reverse. Repertoires were generated with immunoSEQ multiplex PCR, while TCRdb's copy carries only in-frame clones and drops some. The sample shows under 200,000 clones, 84% of them seen only once. The clonotype originates from a man over 45 in good health and CMV-seropositive. Sequenced input: PBMCs. V and J are TRBV4-1 and TRBJ1-2; 7 bases are shared with TRBD1. The CDR3 sequence is CASSQAQGPNYGYTF. The CDR3 bases are TGCGCCAGCAGCCAAGCACAGGGGCCGAACTATGGCTACACCTTC.